This T cell receptor beta chain was found in a study of T cells after yellow fever vaccination. Study observations and caveats: Among all clonotypes, a small share was observed in both CD4 and CD8 compartments.

As TCR cDNA was made by 5'RACE template switching, a universal primer site and UMIs were added. One entry per CDR3 protein results from TCRdb running MiXCR on the 5' RACE reads. Of fewer than 500,000 distinct CDR3 sequences listed, about 19% are singletons. The V gene's germline CDR1 is SGHRS and CDR2 YFSETQ. Trimming left V 1 base short and J 8 bases short, with 13 bases between. The CDR3 consists of 15 residues. This clonotype appeared a few times. Its antigen is not identified. The sample consisted of PBMCs, taken before the yellow fever booster vaccination. The V call is TRBV5-1, the J call TRBJ1-6; D gene uncertain. The receptor was isolated from a man younger than 35 who received the YFV17D yellow fever vaccine. For the CDR3, the DNA is TGCGCCAGCAGCTTGTTTGAAGGGAACGATTCACCCCTCCACTTT. Protein sequence: CASSLFEGNDSPLHF.